This TCR beta chain was recorded in a study of response to subunit inactivated influenza vaccine (dated by TCRdb to the late 2010s). As for the study more broadly: To follow how T cells responded to a trivalent subunit inactivated influenza vaccine, the researchers relied on deep quantitative profiling of the T cell receptor repertoire. Paper-wide results and their limitations: According to the authors, only a limited number of new T cells may be recruited by each seasonal influenza vaccination.

The library was made by RT-PCR. The sample was run on an Illumina HiSeq 2500. In TCRdb, the public reads were trimmed at Q25 with fastp and aligned with MiXCR, with productive beta chains retained. Duplicate CDR3 protein sequences are folded into a single record with the most common DNA and genes. The sample profile shows approximately 530,000 distinct CDR3 sequences; 10% to 15% of them were found once. The top ten constitute 13% of the sample. Looking up the germline V gene (reference sequence) yields CDR1 DFQATT and CDR2 SNEGSKA. The V end loses 8 bases and the J end loses 4 bases, and a stretch of 13 bases separates them. The cysteine opens and the phenylalanine closes a CDR3 of 12 amino acids. Kept here is only the CDR3 DNA, which spans 36 bases and is read in frame from base 1. Regarding this clonotype: Its antigen target is currently unknown. No much larger clonotype is one base removed from it; base qualities were not supplied.

This specimen's time point label, per the study, means: around 42 days after influenza vaccine administration. The TCR comes from a man aged 45-65 years who received an inactivated influenza vaccine. Donor details come from another sample of the same person, matched by shared clones. This chain joins TRBV20-1 to TRBJ2-3; tentative D gene TRBD2, with 5 bases matching. The sample consisted of PBMCs from blood, taken 40 to 50 days after vaccination. The DNA sequence is as follows: TGCAGTTCCCGGGTGGGAGCAGATACGCAGTATTTT. Its protein product is CSSRVGADTQYF.